This T cell receptor (beta chain) was sequenced for a study of cytomegalovirus exposure and HLA in healthy donors. Study results and limitations: TRBV6-2, TRBV6-3 and some other V segments were unresolvable in 87-base-pair reads. CMV antigen specificity of three CMV-associated chains was confirmed in vitro. Other equally common chains were less clonally expanded than HLA-associated TCR beta chains, a later analysis showed. Highly shared variants forming one cluster were likely a sequencing artifact.

Primers for the PCR totalled 60 Vbeta and 13 Jbeta. TCRdb's copy holds only in-frame clones and misses some; the assay was immunoSEQ multiplex PCR. The sample contains about 160,000 clones, approximately 80% of which appear only once. Germline loops: CDR1 LGHNA, CDR2 YSLEER. V lost 1 base and J lost 0, with 11 bases in between. The CDR3 is 16 residues long. Of note for this clone: Its antigen is unidentified.

This TCR was recovered from a boy younger than 10 in good health and CMV-seronegative. The sequenced sample was PBMCs. This chain links TRBV4-3 with TRBJ2-3, with a possible D match to TRBD1 (5 bases). The CDR3 DNA reads as TGCGCCAGCAGCCAAGCCCGCCAGGGAAGCACAGATACGCAGTATTTT. Residues: CASSQARQGSTDTQYF.